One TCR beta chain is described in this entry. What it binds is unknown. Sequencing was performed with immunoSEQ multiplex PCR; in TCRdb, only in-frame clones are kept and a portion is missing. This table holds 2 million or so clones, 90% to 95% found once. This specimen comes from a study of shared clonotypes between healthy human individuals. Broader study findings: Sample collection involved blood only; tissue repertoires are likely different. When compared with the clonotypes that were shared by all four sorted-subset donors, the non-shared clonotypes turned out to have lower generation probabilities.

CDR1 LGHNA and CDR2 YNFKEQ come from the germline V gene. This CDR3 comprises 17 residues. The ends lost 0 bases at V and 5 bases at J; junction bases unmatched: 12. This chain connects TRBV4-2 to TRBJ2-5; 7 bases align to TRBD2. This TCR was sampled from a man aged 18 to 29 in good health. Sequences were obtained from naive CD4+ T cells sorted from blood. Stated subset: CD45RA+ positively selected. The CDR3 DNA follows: TGTGCCAGCAGCCAAGACGGGGCGGCGGGGGTGCGCGAGACCCAGTACTTC. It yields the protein CASSQDGAAGVRETQYF.